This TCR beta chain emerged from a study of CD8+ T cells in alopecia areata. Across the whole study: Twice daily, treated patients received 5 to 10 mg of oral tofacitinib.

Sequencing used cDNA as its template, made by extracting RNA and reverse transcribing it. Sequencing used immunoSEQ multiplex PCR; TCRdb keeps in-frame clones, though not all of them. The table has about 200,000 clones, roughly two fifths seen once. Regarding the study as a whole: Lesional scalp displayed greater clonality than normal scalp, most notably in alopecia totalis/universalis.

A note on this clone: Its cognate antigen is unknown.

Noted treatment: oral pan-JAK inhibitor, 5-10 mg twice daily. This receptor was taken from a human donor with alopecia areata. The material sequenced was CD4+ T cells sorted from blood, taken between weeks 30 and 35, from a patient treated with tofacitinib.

The CDR3 loop reads CASTRAGIYEQYF. The CDR3 bases are TGTGCCAGCACCCGGGCAGGCATCTACGAGCAGTACTTC. This chain links TRBV2 with TRBJ2-7; D ambiguous. Germline-derived CDR1 and CDR2 are SNHLY and FYNNEI. Trimming left V 7 bases short and J 3 bases short, with 13 bases between. The CDR3 length is 13 residues.